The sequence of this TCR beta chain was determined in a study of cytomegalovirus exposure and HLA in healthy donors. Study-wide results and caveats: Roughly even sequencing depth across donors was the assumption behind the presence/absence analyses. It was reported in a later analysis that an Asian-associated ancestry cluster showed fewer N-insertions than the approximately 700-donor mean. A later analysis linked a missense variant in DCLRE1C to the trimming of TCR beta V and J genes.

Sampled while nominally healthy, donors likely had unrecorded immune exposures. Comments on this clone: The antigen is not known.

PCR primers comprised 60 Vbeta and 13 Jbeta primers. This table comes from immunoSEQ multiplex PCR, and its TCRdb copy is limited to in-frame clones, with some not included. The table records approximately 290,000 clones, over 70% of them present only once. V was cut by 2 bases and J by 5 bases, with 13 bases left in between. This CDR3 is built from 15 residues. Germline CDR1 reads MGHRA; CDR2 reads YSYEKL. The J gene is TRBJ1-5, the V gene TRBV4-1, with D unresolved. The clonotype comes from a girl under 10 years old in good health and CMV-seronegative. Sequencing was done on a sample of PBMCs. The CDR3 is CASSQLGGSDQPQHF. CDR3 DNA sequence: TGCGCCAGCAGCCAACTCGGTGGCAGCGATCAGCCCCAGCATTTT.